This T cell receptor beta chain originates from a study of T cell responses to AZD1222 COVID-19 vaccine. Study conclusions and caveats: Baseline serostatus was positive in only a handful of AZD1222 recipients. Among spike-specific TCRs, nearly half reportedly target unmutated variant regions. Vaccine-associated CD4 TCRs spanned spike, dominant at 160-218 and 743-854. A mostly white British donor set with more females was recruited, and clonal diversity was possibly underestimated.

The CDR3 covers 14 residues. This clone came up once. Its antigen is undetermined. The method was immunoSEQ multiplex PCR; TCRdb's version includes in-frame clones alone and lacks a portion of them. The sample yields roughly 100,000 clones, roughly nine tenths seen once. This sequence was found in an adult in good health. The V call is TRBV21-1, the J call TRBJ2-4; TRBD1, as called in the table, went unchecked against the DNA. TRBV21-1 is a pseudogene locus. The sequencing used peripheral blood, collected on day 0 of AZD1222 vaccination. The CDR3 region has the DNA TGTGCCAGCAGCAACCGGACAGTCCCTCACATTCAGTACTTC. Protein product: CASSNRTVPHIQYF.